This TCR beta chain was obtained from a study of cytomegalovirus exposure and HLA in healthy donors. About the study: The roughly 130 validation repertoires used the same platform as the 550 to 800 first-cohort repertoires (as reported by a later analysis). Overall study results and limits: TCR sequences were mostly rare, though some public TCRs occurred in many donors. A classifier reportedly called cytomegalovirus status with high sensitivity and specificity.

This clone was seen only once. What it binds is not known. Clones were read by immunoSEQ multiplex PCR, and TCRdb kept only the in-frame ones, dropping some. This sample has 200,000 or so clones, with around 90% found just once. The validation cohort, a group of 100 to 150 subjects, included the donors and was separate from the roughly 700-subject first cohort. Material: PBMCs. This TCR derives from a woman under 30 in good health and CMV-seronegative.

The CDR3 nucleotides are TGTGCCAGTAGTATGGGAGTTGCAGATACGCAGTATTTT. It is translated as CASSMGVADTQYF. J is TRBJ2-3 and V is TRBV19; a weak D match, TRBD2 (5 bases). The CDR3 is 13 residues long. Germline CDR1 is LNHDA and CDR2 is SQIVND (reference sequence). V dropped 3 bases and J dropped 4 bases, with 8 bases sitting between them. The complete variable domain, with remaining parts taken from reference TRBV19 and TRBJ2-3, reads DGGITQSPKYLFRKEGQNVTLSCEQNLNHDAMYWYRQDPGQGLRLIYYSQIVNDFQKGDIAEGYSVSREKKESFPLTVTSAQKNPTAFYLCASSMGVADTQYFGPGTRLTVL.